This T cell receptor (beta chain) was sequenced during a study of regulatory T cells in long-lasting Graves disease. According to the study, TCR beta libraries were built with iRepertoire HTBI primers and CDR3-region Arm-PCR. TCRdb recomputed calls from the multiplex PCR reads with MiXCR, one row per CDR3 protein. The sample has a few hundred thousand distinct CDR3 sequences; approximately 23% are singletons. Study-wide points: The study found persistent patients shared more public clonotypes (roughly 2,800) than new patients (nearly 1,000).

The CDR3 has 13 amino acids. V lost 0 bases to trimming and J lost 3 bases, with 9 bases between them. CDR1 DFQATT and CDR2 SNEGSKA come from the germline V gene (reference sequence). This clonotype was detected ten times or more. Antigen specificity is unknown. Regarding time point: persistent/refractory GD, antithyroid drugs over 5 years with positive TRAb. The authors made the TCR library using RNA they extracted from PBMCs. The sample was peripheral blood mononuclear cells (PBMCs), taken when the disease was refractory, from a patient treated with antithyroid drugs. This receptor was identified in a woman between 35 and 50 years old with Graves disease. The V and J genes are TRBV20-1 and TRBJ2-7, with D perhaps assigned TRBD1 or TRBD2 (5 bases each). For the CDR3, the DNA is TGCAGTGCTAGAGAAGGGGCGGGCTACGAGCAGTACTTC. It translates to CSAREGAGYEQYF.